This paragraph reports one T cell receptor beta chain. The data were obtained in a study of blood T cell repertoires in COVID-19. The overall study: T cells, B-cell-depleted T cells, or PBMCs provided the cDNA or gDNA that served as material.

TCRdb keeps only in-frame clones here, not all; method: immunoSEQ multiplex PCR. The table lists 200,000 or so clones, roughly 80% of them singletons, with 7.5% in the top ten. Study members were between about 18 and 95 years old and lived in roughly 24 US regions. Participant-given clinical history determined each cohort assignment. Resolution of symptoms, clearance, or two negative PCRs was present in recovered Cohort 3 donors. The TCR was taken from a man aged 40-55 years who had recovered from COVID-19. Input material: PBMCs or T cells enriched from blood (not recorded which).

The chain's CDR3 is CASGQGVGGYTF. The CDR3 DNA reads as TGTGCCAGTGGACAGGGCGTTGGAGGCTACACCTTC. The J gene is TRBJ1-2, the V gene TRBV5-6; 8 positions match TRBD1. Germline V gene lookup returns CDR1 SGHDT and CDR2 YYEEEE. The junction had 8 bases not matched to a gene; V was cut back by 8 bases and J by 8 bases. This CDR3 region has 12 residues.